These 21 T cell receptor beta chains share one sample of origin, sequenced in a study of T cells in Graves' hyperthyroidism and ophthalmopathy. Amplified TCR beta CDR3 regions derived from RNA transcripts. A first-round RT-PCR of the TCR CDR3 used the HTBI primer set. MiXCR, run by TCRdb on the multiplex PCR reads, gives a single entry per CDR3 protein. The sample records approximately 400,000 distinct CDR3 sequences, approximately 14% being singletons. Sequencing used blood. Receptors were obtained from a young woman with Graves' hyperthyroidism.

The sample holds a few counts of this clonotype. The rearrangement links TRBV6-1 to TRBJ2-1, with 7 positions matching TRBD1. The CDR3 is 14 amino acids. CDR1 MNHNS and CDR2 SASEGT come from the germline V gene. V gave up 6 bases and J gave up 9 bases; unmatched junction bases: 11. The CDR3 spells CASRISQGPSEQFF. The CDR3, as DNA: TGTGCCAGCAGGATTTCACAGGGGCCCAGTGAGCAGTTCTTC.

In this sample, this clonotype turned up many times. V gene TRBV11-2 combines with J gene TRBJ2-3, with 7 bases identical to TRBD2. This CDR3 comprises 16 residues. Germline values: CDR1 SGHAT, CDR2 FQNNGV. With 1 base clipped from V and 5 bases from J, the junction kept 9 bases outside the gene matches. CDR3 sequence: CASSLGPRGDEDTQYF. CDR3 DNA sequence: TGTGCCAGCAGCTTAGGCCCCCGGGGGGACGAAGATACGCAGTATTTT.

Ten or more counts support this clonotype. The rearrangement joins TRBV20-1 to TRBJ1-5; possibly TRBD1 for D (5 bases). From germline, CDR1 is DFQATT and CDR2 SNEGSKA (reference sequence). CDR3 length: 12 residues. V was clipped by 2 bases and J by 13 bases, with 15 bases between them. CDR3 DNA sequence: TGCAGTGCTAGAAGAGGGGATCGGCCTCAGCATTTT. Amino acid sequence: CSARRGDRPQHF.

This clonotype appeared a few times. The chain couples TRBV20-1 to TRBJ2-1; 8 nucleotides agree with TRBD2. This CDR3 comprises 15 residues. V trimming: 2 bases; J trimming: 3 bases; junction bases outside the gene matches: 6. CDR1 DFQATT and CDR2 SNEGSKA come from the germline V gene (reference sequence). CDR3 protein: CSARFLAGLYNEQFF. Written as DNA, the CDR3 is TGCAGTGCTAGATTTTTAGCGGGACTCTACAATGAGCAGTTCTTC.

In this sample, this clonotype turned up many times. This chain joins TRBV7-9 and TRBJ2-7, with TRBD1 matching 7 bases. The CDR3 consists of 13 residues. The germline gives CDR1 SEHNR, CDR2 FQNEAQ (reference sequence). V shed 5 bases and J 5 bases; nucleotides not matched to a gene: 6. CDR3 in amino acids: CASSLRDRDEQYF. The CDR3 DNA follows: TGTGCCAGCAGCCTACGGGACAGAGACGAGCAGTACTTC. Full variable domain (missing parts from reference TRBV7-9 and TRBJ2-7): DTGVSQNPRHKITKRGQNVTFRCDPISEHNRLYWYRQTLGQGPEFLTYFQNEAQLEKSRLLSDRFSAERPKGSFSTLEIQRTEQGDSAMYLCASSLRDRDEQYFGPGTRLTVT.

This clonotype showed up many times. The rearrangement joins TRBV6-5 to TRBJ2-1; D is perhaps TRBD2 (6 bases). The CDR3 is 15 amino acids. Trimming removed 2 bases from V and 8 bases from J, with 16 bases in between. CDR1 and CDR2 (germline): MNHEY, SVGAGI. The CDR3 sequence is CASSYGGRRVDEQFF. The DNA for the CDR3 is TGTGCCAGCAGTTACGGGGGGAGGAGGGTTGATGAGCAGTTCTTC.

This clonotype has a count of ten or more. The V gene is TRBV6-4, the J gene TRBJ2-7; a weak D match, TRBD2 (6 bases). CDR1 is MRHNA, CDR2 SNTAGT, per germline. The CDR3 is 12 amino acids. The ends were cut back, 0 bases at V and 6 bases at J, with 6 bases in the middle. CDR3 DNA: TGTGCCAGCAGTGACTCGGGGGGCGAGCAGTACTTC. Amino acids: CASSDSGGEQYF.

The CDR3 DNA reads as TGTGCCAGCAGCTCGCGCCGGACAGTCCCAGATACGCAGTATTTT. As protein: CASSSRRTVPDTQYF. The chain combines TRBV13 with TRBJ2-3, with TRBD1 as a possible D gene (6 bases). The CDR3 is 15 residues long. Deletions cut 4 bases from V and 4 bases from J, with 15 bases between. CDR1 PRHDT and CDR2 FYEKMQ come from the germline V gene (reference sequence).

This clonotype occurred many times. The CDR3, as DNA: TGTGCCAGCAGCCAAGGGCCGGGAGGTTCCTACAATGAGCAGTTCTTC. Its translation is CASSQGPGGSYNEQFF. This chain uses TRBV3-1 with TRBJ2-1, with 7 nucleotides matching TRBD2. J gave up 1 base and V 1 base, and 4 bases lay outside the gene matches. CDR3 size: 16 residues. CDR1 LGHDT and CDR2 YNNKEL come from the germline V gene (reference sequence).

This clonotype was observed at least ten times. The genes are TRBV20-1 and TRBJ2-3; no definite D call. Germline CDR1 DFQATT, CDR2 SNEGSKA (reference sequence). This CDR3 comprises 12 residues. Trimming removed 3 bases at V and 3 bases at J, with 7 bases between. The CDR3 DNA follows: TGCAGTGCTAGTGAAGGGACAGATACGCAGTATTTT. The encoded protein is CSASEGTDTQYF.

To note about this clonotype: Given a much more abundant clone one base away, this may be a read error. The genes are TRBV7-2 and TRBJ2-7; 8 bases fit TRBD1. V lost 2 bases to trimming and J lost 0 bases; unmatched junction nucleotides: 6. CDR1 and CDR2 from the germline V gene are SGHTA and FQGNSA. The CDR3 length is 16 residues. The CDR3 reads CASSLNRGVSSYEQYV. The DNA for the CDR3 is TGTGCCAGCAGCTTAAACAGGGGGGTTAGCTCCTACGAGCAGTACGTC.

This clonotype showed up just a few times. The chain uses TRBV20-1 and TRBJ1-1; D unresolved. The CDR3 extends over 14 amino acids. V shed 0 bases and J shed 2 bases, with 10 bases lying between them. In germline, CDR1 is DFQATT, CDR2 SNEGSKA (reference sequence). CDR3 bases: TGCAGTGCTAGAGATCTCCCCAGAAACACTGAAGCTTTCTTT. Translated, it gives CSARDLPRNTEAFF.

CDR3: CASSPQGVNSPLHF. For the CDR3, the DNA is TGTGCCAGCAGTCCACAGGGTGTTAATTCACCCCTCCACTTT. The chain has TRBV6-1 and TRBJ1-6, with D tentatively TRBD1 (6 bases). Germline assignment: CDR1 MNHNS and CDR2 SASEGT. Trimming left V 5 bases short and J 6 bases short, with 11 bases between. The CDR3 sequence is 14 residues long.

In its sample, this clonotype was seen a few times. The chain employs TRBV10-3 and TRBJ2-7, with a possible D match to TRBD1 (6 bases). The CDR3 sequence is 13 residues long. From germline, CDR1 is ENHRY and CDR2 SYGVKD. Trimming cost V 4 bases and J 3 bases, with 10 bases left between them. Written as DNA, the CDR3 is TGTGCCATCAGTGCAGACAGGTTCTACGAGCAGTACTTC. It codes for CAISADRFYEQYF.

The table lists this clonotype with a few counts. The V and J genes are TRBV28 and TRBJ1-6; 9 positions agree with TRBD1. This CDR3 region has 14 residues. CDR1 and CDR2 (germline): MDHEN, SYDVKM. The V and J ends lost 1 base and 12 bases, in that order; junction bases with no gene match: 4. The CDR3 nucleotides are TGTGCCAGCAGTTTATTGCCGACAGGGGGACCCCTCCACTTT. Translating it yields CASSLLPTGGPLHF.

This clonotype came up many times. The rearrangement joins TRBV20-1 to TRBJ1-1; D is ambiguous. Per the germline V gene, CDR1 is DFQATT and CDR2 is SNEGSKA (reference sequence). V was shortened by 6 bases and J by 3 bases, with 17 bases between the two germline ends. The CDR3 consists of 14 residues. The CDR3 region is CSAQDYNKDTEAFF. Written as DNA, the CDR3 is TGCAGTGCCCAGGACTATAACAAGGACACTGAAGCTTTCTTT.

The chain joins TRBV5-1 to TRBJ2-1, with TRBD2 identical over 8 bases. CDR3 length: 18 amino acids. CDR1 is SGHRS, CDR2 YFSETQ, per germline. Trimming took 4 bases from V and 6 from J; bases not matched to a gene: 18. The CDR3 DNA sequence: TGCGCCAGCAGCCAAGTATTGTCAGCGGGGGTGGGTGCCAATGAGCAGTTCTTC. Translating it yields CASSQVLSAGVGANEQFF.

The genes are TRBV18 and TRBJ1-1; no definite D call. The CDR3 runs 15 residues. Germline V gives CDR1 KGHSH, CDR2 LQKENI. The V end lost 5 bases, the J end lost 0 bases, and 13 bases lay between the germline ends. CDR3 loop: CASSSSWFMNTEAFF. The CDR3 DNA reads as TGTGCCAGCTCAAGTTCATGGTTCATGAACACTGAAGCTTTCTTT.

In its sample, this clonotype was seen many times. This sequence joins TRBV12-3 or TRBV12-4 and TRBJ2-7; 11 positions agree with TRBD2. CDR3 length: 15 amino acids. V gave up 7 bases and J gave up 0 bases; unmatched junction bases: 5. The CDR3 sequence is CASTRSGRGSYEQYF. In DNA, the CDR3 is TGTGCCAGCACCCGTAGCGGGAGGGGCTCCTACGAGCAGTACTTC.

The chain links TRBV7-9 to TRBJ1-4; no definite D call. Germline values: CDR1 SEHNR, CDR2 FQNEAQ (reference sequence). CDR3 length: 13 amino acids. Trimming stripped 0 bases from V and 8 bases from J, with 7 bases between. CDR3 residues: CASSLATGEKLFF. In DNA, the CDR3 is TGTGCCAGCAGCTTAGCGACTGGGGAAAAACTGTTTTTT.

This chain joins TRBV25-1 and TRBJ2-2; D tentatively reads TRBD1 or TRBD2 (6 bases each). Germline V gene sequence: CDR1 MGHDK, CDR2 SYGVNS. Deletions cut 8 bases from V and 9 bases from J, with 19 bases between. There are 14 residues in the CDR3. In DNA, the CDR3 is TGTGCCAGCGGGACCCGACAGGCGGGGTGGGAGCTGTTTTTT. Protein sequence: CASGTRQAGWELFF.